This T cell receptor beta chain was captured in a study of T cell responses to AZD1222 COVID-19 vaccine. Regarding the study as a whole: Unmutated regions of variants are reportedly targeted by nearly half of spike-specific TCRs. The span of vaccine-associated CD4 TCRs extended across spike, with dominance at 160-218 and 743-854. AZD1222 recipients seropositive at baseline numbered only six.

A note on this clone: Its antigen is still unknown.

TCRdb's copy holds only in-frame clones and misses some; the assay was immunoSEQ multiplex PCR. The sample gives about 100,000 clones, around 87% of which show up once; 10% is in the top ten. Pooling covered second doses at about 4 or about 12 weeks. V gave up 4 bases and J gave up 7 bases; unmatched junction bases: 6. CDR3 length: 16 residues. The germline gives CDR1 SGHNT, CDR2 YYREEE (reference sequence). The clonotype comes from an adult who received the AZD1222 COVID-19 vaccine. The chain recombines TRBV5-4 with TRBJ2-1, with 15 bases that match TRBD2. This sample comprised peripheral blood, obtained 28 days after the second AZD1222 dose. The CDR3 region is CASSTGTSGRMNEQFF. DNA for the CDR3: TGTGCCAGCAGCACGGGGACTAGCGGGAGGATGAATGAGCAGTTCTTC. Using reference TRBV5-4 and TRBJ2-1 for the parts outside the CDR3, the full variable domain is ETGVTQSPTHLIKTRGQQVTLRCSSQSGHNTVSWYQQALGQGPQFIFQYYREEENGRGNFPPRFSGLQFPNYSSELNVNALELDDSALYLCASSTGTSGRMNEQFFGPGTRLTVL.